Below, 23 T cell receptor beta chains from the same sample are listed, as sequenced in a study of Graves' ophthalmopathy and Graves' hyperthyroidism. TCR beta CDR3 amplification used RNA transcripts. Amplification began with first-round RT-PCR using HTBI primers, then second-round multiplex PCR was performed. TCRdb passed the multiplex PCR reads through MiXCR, listing each CDR3 protein once. Among about 740,000 distinct CDR3 sequences listed, approximately 40% were seen once. The sample taken for sequencing was peripheral blood. The receptors here all came from an adult man with Graves' ophthalmopathy.

On this clonotype itself: A read error may explain this, as a much larger clone is one base away. The CDR3 bases are TGCAGCGTTGAGGGGTCTGAAGGTACTGAAGCTTTCTTT. The encoded protein is CSVEGSEGTEAFF. The chain uses TRBV29-1 and TRBJ1-1, with D unclear. The CDR3 covers 13 residues. Germline CDR1 SQVTM, CDR2 ANQGSEA. The V gene lost 3 bases and the J gene lost 5 bases, with 13 bases spanning the gap.

This clonotype turned up a few times. The chain uses TRBV7-9 and TRBJ2-2; D may be TRBD2 (6 bases). V was clipped by 2 bases and J by 4 bases, with 11 bases between them. Germline-derived CDR1 and CDR2 are SEHNR and FQNEAQ (reference sequence). CDR3 length: 15 amino acids. The CDR3: CASSLSQGGTGELFF. In DNA, the CDR3 is TGTGCCAGCAGCTTATCCCAGGGAGGCACCGGGGAGCTGTTTTTT.

Of note for this clonotype: The final CDR3 position lacks the conserved phenylalanine or tryptophan, pointing to a likely read error. The V call is TRBV20-1, the J call TRBJ1-2; D uncertain. V lost 6 bases and J 1 base, leaving 12 bases between the germline ends. Germline V lookup: CDR1 DFQATT, CDR2 SNEGSKA (reference sequence). CDR3 length equals 13 residues. The DNA for the CDR3 is TGCAGTGCGGTCAAGGCGAGTAACTATGGCTACACCCTC. Translation: CSAVKASNYGYTL.

The V gene is TRBV25-1, the J gene TRBJ2-5, with 9 positions matching TRBD1. The CDR3 has 16 residues. Unmatched junction bases numbered 10, after V lost 3 bases and J lost 5 bases. The V gene's germline CDR1 is MGHDK and CDR2 SYGVNS. The CDR3 loop reads CASSEIRTGVMETQYF. CDR3 sequence (DNA): TGTGCCAGCAGTGAGATACGGACAGGGGTGATGGAGACCCAGTACTTC.

The chain has TRBV25-1 and TRBJ2-2, with 13 positions matching TRBD2. Germline-derived CDR1 and CDR2 are MGHDK and SYGVNS. The V and J ends lost 6 bases and 0 bases, in that order; junction bases with no gene match: 7. The CDR3 totals 18 residues. The CDR3 region is CASSPLAGGPANTGELFF. The CDR3 coding sequence is TGTGCCAGCAGCCCACTAGCGGGAGGGCCTGCGAACACCGGGGAGCTGTTTTTT.

There are many counts of this clonotype. This chain connects TRBV2 to TRBJ2-5; D might be TRBD2 (6 bases). The ends were cut back, 6 bases at V and 0 bases at J, with 14 bases in the middle. This CDR3 spans 15 amino acids. The germline gives CDR1 SNHLY, CDR2 FYNNEI. The CDR3 region has the DNA TGTGCCAGCAGCCATTTTCGGGGGAACCAAGAGACCCAGTACTTC. Translated, it gives CASSHFRGNQETQYF.

This chain links TRBV9 with TRBJ1-1, with D maybe TRBD1 (5 bases). Trimming took off 7 bases at V and 1 base at J, with 14 bases between the two ends. The CDR3 extends over 14 amino acids. Germline V gene sequence: CDR1 SGDLS, CDR2 YYNGEE. CDR3 sequence: CASYASRANTEAFF. In DNA form, the CDR3 reads TGTGCCAGCTATGCGTCCAGGGCGAACACTGAAGCTTTCTTT.

CDR3 sequence (DNA): TGTGCCAGCAGTTCCCGGACAGGGGTCTTTTATGGCTACACCTTC. Its protein product is CASSSRTGVFYGYTF. The V gene is TRBV6-5, the J gene TRBJ1-2; 9 bases line up with TRBD1. The CDR3 spans 15 residues. The ends lost 4 bases at V and 5 bases at J; junction bases unmatched: 8. Germline V lookup: CDR1 MNHEY, CDR2 SVGAGI.

The table lists this clonotype with a few counts. This chain connects TRBV11-2 to TRBJ1-4; TRBD1 might be the D (5 bases). V was clipped by 8 bases and J by 4 bases, with 14 bases between them. The CDR3 covers 14 residues. In germline, CDR1 is SGHAT, CDR2 FQNNGV. The CDR3 protein is CASQMGTNNEKLFF. The CDR3 DNA sequence: TGTGCCAGCCAAATGGGGACCAATAATGAAAAACTGTTTTTT. The entire variable domain, with the rest obtained from reference TRBV11-2 and TRBJ1-4, is as follows: EAGVAQSPRYKIIEKRQSVAFWCNPISGHATLYWYQQILGQGPKLLIQFQNNGVVDDSQLPKDRFSAERLKGVDSTLKIQPAKLEDSAVYLCASQMGTNNEKLFFGSGTQLSVL.

Many counts were recorded for this clonotype. V and J are TRBV7-9 and TRBJ1-6; D remains unclear. The germline V gene encodes CDR1 SEHNR and CDR2 FQNEAQ (reference sequence). The V end lost 2 bases, the J end lost 8 bases, and 7 bases lay between the germline ends. The CDR3 is made up of 13 amino acids. CDR3 bases: TGTGCCAGCAGCTTACAGGACCATTCACCCCTCCACTTT. This translates into CASSLQDHSPLHF.

The gene calls are TRBV2 and TRBJ1-5, with a tentative D call TRBD1 (6 bases). The ends were cut back, 5 bases at V and 4 bases at J, with 15 bases in the middle. CDR1 and CDR2 (germline): SNHLY, FYNNEI. The CDR3 covers 15 residues. In DNA, the CDR3 is TGTGCCAGCAGTCCACGCCAGGGGCAGAATCAGCCCCAGCATTTT. This sequence encodes CASSPRQGQNQPQHF. Full variable domain (missing parts from reference TRBV2 and TRBJ1-5): EPEVTQTPSHQVTQMGQEVILRCVPISNHLYFYWYRQILGQKVEFLVSFYNNEISEKSEIFDDQFSVERPDGSNFTLKIRSTKLEDSAMYFCASSPRQGQNQPQHFGDGTRLSIL.

This clonotype was seen at least ten times. The gene calls are TRBV7-2 and TRBJ1-4, with D unclear. Trimming removed 1 base from V and 6 bases from J, with 15 bases in between. CDR3 size: 16 residues. Germline lookup yields CDR1 SGHTA and CDR2 FQGNSA. The CDR3 spells CASSLVRGGGDEKLFF. CDR3 coding DNA: TGTGCCAGCAGCTTAGTTCGGGGTGGTGGGGATGAAAAACTGTTTTTT.

This chain links TRBV11-1 with TRBJ1-1; possible D gene TRBD1, 5 bases. There are 16 residues in the CDR3. V lost 5 bases and J 3 bases, leaving 19 bases between the germline ends. CDR1 and CDR2 from the germline V gene are SGHAT and FQDESV (reference sequence). The CDR3 sequence is CASSHLPGLAYTEAFF. CDR3 coding DNA: TGTGCCAGCAGCCATTTACCGGGACTGGCCTACACTGAAGCTTTCTTT.

The chain is built from TRBV20-1 and TRBJ1-6; 7 bases line up with TRBD1. The ends lost 5 bases at V and 0 bases at J; junction bases unmatched: 7. The CDR3 sequence is 16 residues long. Per germline, CDR1 DFQATT and CDR2 SNEGSKA (reference sequence). The CDR3 DNA reads TGCAGTGCTTCCCGACAGGGTAGCTCCTATAATTCACCCCTCCACTTT. Translated: CSASRQGSSYNSPLHF.

As for this clonotype: One end of the junction varies from germline; a read error may be responsible. This CDR3 reads CASSLPYGQPGELYF. The CDR3 region has the DNA TGTGCCAGCAGCTTACCCTATGGGCAGCCCGGGGAGCTGTACTTC. The V call is TRBV5-6, the J call TRBJ2-7, with a tentative D call TRBD2 (5 bases). This CDR3 contains 15 residues. Germline loops: CDR1 SGHDT, CDR2 YYEEEE.

V usage is TRBV25-1 and J usage is TRBJ2-7; TRBD1 matches at 7 bases. J gave up 7 bases and V 5 bases, and 5 bases lay outside the gene matches. CDR3 length equals 12 residues. CDR1 and CDR2 from the germline V gene are MGHDK and SYGVNS. The CDR3 here is CASSTTGEEQYF. The DNA for the CDR3 is TGTGCCAGCAGTACCACAGGGGAAGAGCAGTACTTC.

The chain is built from TRBV11-2 and TRBJ2-2; D not certain. The V and J ends lost 2 bases and 7 bases respectively, with 8 bases between them. Germline CDR1 reads SGHAT; CDR2 reads FQNNGV. The CDR3 length is 13 residues. The CDR3 reads CASSLWWNGELFF. CDR3 coding DNA: TGTGCCAGCAGCTTATGGTGGAACGGGGAGCTGTTTTTT. Using reference TRBV11-2 and TRBJ2-2 for the parts outside the CDR3, the full variable domain is EAGVAQSPRYKIIEKRQSVAFWCNPISGHATLYWYQQILGQGPKLLIQFQNNGVVDDSQLPKDRFSAERLKGVDSTLKIQPAKLEDSAVYLCASSLWWNGELFFGEGSRLTVL.

This clonotype was observed a few times. The V and J genes are TRBV5-6 and TRBJ2-7; D may correspond to TRBD1 or TRBD2 (5 bases each). The germline V and J ends were trimmed by 3 bases and 3 bases, with 13 bases remaining between them. Germline V gene sequence: CDR1 SGHDT, CDR2 YYEEEE. The CDR3 is made up of 14 amino acids. Here the CDR3 reads CASSWPGRNYEQYF. CDR3 DNA sequence: TGTGCCAGCAGCTGGCCGGGACGGAACTACGAGCAGTACTTC.

In its sample, this clonotype was seen many times. CDR3 sequence: CSAPVVSNTEAFF. Written as DNA, the CDR3 is TGCAGTGCCCCCGTCGTTTCCAACACTGAAGCTTTCTTT. V gene TRBV20-1 combines with J gene TRBJ1-1; the D is unclear. Between the trimmed V and J ends, which lost 6 bases and 2 bases, there was a span of 13 bases. CDR3 length equals 13 residues. Germline V gene lookup returns CDR1 DFQATT and CDR2 SNEGSKA (reference sequence).

This clonotype was observed at least ten times. The chain is built from TRBV9 and TRBJ1-2; 8 positions agree with TRBD1. Germline assignment: CDR1 SGDLS and CDR2 YYNGEE. The V and J ends lost 1 base and 4 bases, in that order; junction bases with no gene match: 6. The CDR3 spans 15 residues. The CDR3 DNA follows: TGTGCCAGCAGCGTAACGGACAGGGCGATCTATGGCTACACCTTC. As protein: CASSVTDRAIYGYTF.

The chain employs TRBV10-2 and TRBJ2-6, with 12 bases that match TRBD1. The CDR3 consists of 19 residues. Trimming at V came to 8 bases and at J to 9 bases, leaving 20 bases not matched to a gene. The germline V gene has CDR1 WSHSY and CDR2 SAAADI. The CDR3 region has the DNA TGCGCCAGCCTCCCCTTAGTTACCGGGACAGGGGGCCCAGACAACGTCCTGACTTTC. Amino acid sequence: CASLPLVTGTGGPDNVLTF.

V gene TRBV9 combines with J gene TRBJ1-6, with unresolved D. The CDR3 is made up of 13 amino acids. V lost 6 bases, J lost 13 bases, and 17 bases lay in between. The germline V gene has CDR1 SGDLS and CDR2 YYNGEE. In nucleotides, the CDR3 is TGTGCCAGCAATTCCGTTTCGCGTTCGCCCCTCCACTTT. Its protein is CASNSVSRSPLHF.

Concerning this clonotype itself: No conserved phenylalanine or tryptophan is present at the end of the CDR3, so a read error is the likely explanation. Because the CDR3's place on the DNA is in doubt, the DNA is left out and the CDR3 is given as listed by TCRdb. The chain links TRBV29-1 to TRBJ2-6; TRBD1 was called by the table and not checked on the DNA. The CDR3 totals 8 residues, both ends included. The germline CDR1 and CDR2 sequences are SQVTM and ANQGSEA. This CDR3 is CSVGSQNT.